The 11 T cell receptor beta chains reported below all come from one sample, sequenced in a study of brain T cells in children with intractable seizures. This table comes from immunoSEQ multiplex PCR, and its TCRdb copy is limited to in-frame clones, with some not included. The top ten hold 0.3% to 0.4% of the sample, which has 55,000 to 80,000 clones, roughly 95% seen once. The material sequenced was peripheral blood, taken at surgery. All receptors derive from a boy less than two years old with focal cortical dysplasia and intractable seizures.

On this clone: The junction and the germline gene differ at one end; a read error may be behind it. The rearrangement uses TRBV6-5 and TRBJ1-2, with D perhaps TRBD1 (5 bases). The CDR3 is 15 residues long. The germline V gene has CDR1 MNHEY and CDR2 SVGAGI. In DNA form, the CDR3 reads TGTGCCAGCAGACACCGGGGCCCTAAGGACGGCCAGATCTCCTTC. It translates to CASRHRGPKDGQISF.

V and J are TRBV11-1 and TRBJ1-1; tentatively, D is TRBD1 (5 bases). This CDR3 is built from 15 residues. Between the trimmed V and J ends, which lost 2 bases and 1 base, there was a span of 11 bases. CDR1 SGHAT and CDR2 FQDESV come from the germline V gene (reference sequence). The CDR3 sequence is CASSLFSGTNTEAFF. The CDR3 DNA reads TGTGCCAGCAGCTTATTTTCAGGGACGAACACTGAAGCTTTCTTT. Full variable domain (remainder filled in from reference TRBV11-1 and TRBJ1-1): EAEVAQSPRYKITEKSQAVAFWCDPISGHATLYWYRQILGQGPELLVQFQDESVVDDSQLPKDRFSAERLKGVDSTLKIQPAELGDSAMYLCASSLFSGTNTEAFFGQGTRLTVV.

J is TRBJ2-3 and V is TRBV6-4, with 9 bases identical to TRBD2. Germline V gene sequence: CDR1 MRHNA, CDR2 SNTAGT. This CDR3 region has 16 residues. After removal of 3 bases from V and 2 bases from J, the junction contained 6 bases not matched to a gene. In nucleotides, the CDR3 is TGTGCCAGCAGTGAGCCGGGACTAGCTATCACAGATACGCAGTATTTT. Translating gives CASSEPGLAITDTQYF.

The rearrangement uses TRBV19 and TRBJ1-1; 7 bases fit TRBD1. Germline values: CDR1 LNHDA, CDR2 SQIVND (reference sequence). V was clipped by 7 bases and J by 4 bases; unmatched bases: 3. This CDR3 region has 12 residues. The CDR3 sequence is CASNPGGTEAFF. The CDR3 bases are TGTGCCAGTAACCCAGGGGGCACTGAAGCTTTCTTT.

This chain connects TRBV18 to TRBJ1-2; D gene uncertain. With 2 bases removed from V and 0 bases from J, the gap between germline ends came to 13 bases. Germline-derived CDR1 and CDR2 are KGHSH and LQKENI. This CDR3 is 16 amino acids long. The CDR3 coding sequence is TGTGCCAGCTCACCAGGACGCCTAACAACTAACTATGGCTACACCTTC. As protein: CASSPGRLTTNYGYTF.

The chain employs TRBV12-5 and TRBJ2-3; 7 nucleotides align to TRBD1. The germline CDR1 and CDR2 sequences are LGHNT and FRNRAP. The J segment lost 3 bases and the V segment lost 5 bases, leaving 8 bases of the junction unmatched. This CDR3 is 15 amino acids long. The CDR3 nucleotides are TGTGCTAGTGGTCCCCCACAGGGGATTACAGATACGCAGTATTTT. This sequence encodes CASGPPQGITDTQYF.

J is TRBJ2-7 and V is TRBV28; TRBD1 matches at 8 bases. CDR1 MDHEN and CDR2 SYDVKM come from the germline V gene. The CDR3 loop spans 15 amino acids. V was pared by 0 bases and J by 4 bases, with 5 bases of the junction left unmatched. CDR3 in amino acids: CASSLWTGASYEQYF. The CDR3 nucleotides are TGTGCCAGCAGTTTATGGACAGGGGCCTCGTACGAGCAGTACTTC.

The chain is built from TRBV5-6 and TRBJ2-5; 14 nucleotides align to TRBD2. This CDR3 has 18 residues. The germline gives CDR1 SGHDT, CDR2 YYEEEE. Trimming took 2 bases from V and 4 from J; bases not matched to a gene: 10. CDR3 protein: CASSLVPGLAGVGETQYF. The DNA of the CDR3 is TGTGCCAGCAGCTTAGTCCCGGGACTAGCGGGAGTGGGAGAGACCCAGTACTTC.

The rearrangement joins TRBV5-1 to TRBJ2-2; TRBD2 aligns across 7 bases. The V and J ends lost 0 bases and 1 base, in that order; junction bases with no gene match: 0. The CDR3 runs to 15 residues. Germline V gene sequence: CDR1 SGHRS, CDR2 YFSETQ. This CDR3 is CASSLVAGNTGELFF. The DNA for the CDR3 is TGCGCCAGCAGCTTGGTAGCGGGGAACACCGGGGAGCTGTTTTTT.

The rearrangement uses TRBV3-1 (or the pseudogene TRBV3-2) and TRBJ1-6; 7 nucleotides match TRBD1. The V gene end was trimmed by 0 bases and the J gene end by 7 bases; junction bases not matched to a gene: 9. The CDR3 loop spans 17 amino acids. Germline loops: CDR1 LGHDT, CDR2 YNNKEL (reference sequence). The CDR3 sequence: CASSQDLPTGQNSPLHF. DNA of the CDR3: TGTGCCAGCAGCCAAGACCTACCGACAGGGCAGAATTCACCCCTCCACTTT.

The chain carries TRBV13 and TRBJ2-7, with a weak D call TRBD1 (6 bases). Trimming shortened V by 5 bases and J by 6 bases, and 17 bases separated the two germline ends. Germline CDR1 PRHDT, CDR2 FYEKMQ (reference sequence). The CDR3 contains 14 residues. DNA for the CDR3: TGTGCCAGCAGCACCCGCCTACAGGGACCCGAGCAGTACTTC. Encoded protein: CASSTRLQGPEQYF.